Following are 30 T cell receptor beta chains from one sample sequenced in a study of cytomegalovirus exposure and HLA in healthy donors (dated by TCRdb to the late 2010s). Libraries were prepared through the immunoSEQ multiplex PCR assay. The multiplex PCR relied on a mix of 60 forward primers for TCR Vbeta segments and 13 reverse primers for TCR Jbeta segments. TCRdb mirrors the immuneACCESS table, restricted to in-frame sequences. Some clones are absent from its copies; in checked studies, under half trace to an unresolved V gene, and the reason for the others is unknown. The sample table holds under 150,000 clones, of which roughly 70% were seen once. The top ten clonotypes cover around 2% of the sample. The sample consisted of PBMCs. These TCRs come from a woman in her thirties or forties in good health and CMV-seronegative.

The CDR3 here is CASSLQGFWSPLHF. The CDR3 DNA sequence: TGTGCCAGTAGCCTACAGGGCTTTTGGTCACCCCTCCACTTT. This rearrangement joins TRBV19 to TRBJ1-6; possible D gene TRBD1, 6 bases. Germline V gene data show CDR1 as LNHDA and CDR2 as SQIVND (reference sequence). CDR3 length: 14 amino acids. V lost 6 bases, J lost 10 bases, and 16 bases lay in between.

This clone was found many times. V usage is TRBV27 and J usage is TRBJ2-7; TRBD1 agrees at 7 bases. V shed 8 bases and J 0 bases; nucleotides not matched to a gene: 16. Germline V gives CDR1 MNHEY, CDR2 SMNVEV (reference sequence). The CDR3 is 17 residues long. The CDR3 coding sequence is TGTGCCAGCCCCCCCTACTTCAGGACAGGAAACTCCTACGAGCAGTACTTC. Its protein product is CASPPYFRTGNSYEQYF.

This chain links TRBV6-5 with TRBJ2-7; 10 nucleotides match TRBD2. Trimming removed 0 bases from V and 0 bases from J; junction bases left unmatched: 2. The CDR3 runs 16 residues. Germline CDR1 and CDR2: MNHEY and SVGAGI. CDR3 residues: CASSYSASGSSYEQYF. The CDR3 DNA is TGTGCCAGCAGTTACTCGGCTAGCGGGAGCTCCTACGAGCAGTACTTC.

The V call is TRBV28, the J call TRBJ1-1, with 8 bases that match TRBD1. The germline V gene has CDR1 MDHEN and CDR2 SYDVKM. V was pared by 2 bases and J by 7 bases, with 15 bases of the junction left unmatched. This CDR3 contains 17 residues. CDR3 protein: CASSLIGERTGRGEAFF. CDR3 coding DNA: TGTGCCAGCAGTTTAATCGGTGAGAGGACAGGGAGGGGTGAAGCTTTCTTT.

The chain links TRBV13 to TRBJ1-1; 8 nucleotides agree with TRBD1. In germline, CDR1 is PRHDT, CDR2 FYEKMQ (reference sequence). J gave up 3 bases and V 1 base, and 1 base lay outside the gene matches. There are 14 residues in the CDR3. CDR3 amino acids: CASSLDRGDTEAFF. CDR3 nucleotide sequence: TGTGCCAGCAGCTTAGACAGGGGGGACACTGAAGCTTTCTTT.

The J gene is TRBJ1-2, the V gene TRBV20-1, with D uncertain. The V gene's germline CDR1 is DFQATT and CDR2 SNEGSKA (reference sequence). V was clipped by 0 bases and J by 7 bases, with 6 bases between them. The CDR3 has 11 amino acids. As DNA, the CDR3 is TGCAGTGCTAGAGATTCGGTTGGCTACACCTTC. It specifies CSARDSVGYTF.

V is TRBV15 and J is TRBJ1-2; 7 positions agree with TRBD1. The CDR3 is 18 residues long. J gave up 5 bases and V 2 bases, and 17 bases lay outside the gene matches. Germline CDR1 is LNHNV and CDR2 is YYDKDF (reference sequence). CDR3 DNA sequence: TGTGCCACCAGCAGAACCCCTCGGGCAGGGGGGACGCTTTATGGCTACACCTTC. Translation: CATSRTPRAGGTLYGYTF.

CDR3 nucleotide sequence: TGCGCCAGCAGCTTTACCCCGGACAGGGCCCTAACCGGGGAGCTGTTTTTT. Its protein product is CASSFTPDRALTGELFF. V usage is TRBV5-1 and J usage is TRBJ2-2; 8 bases map to TRBD1. Germline V gene lookup returns CDR1 SGHRS and CDR2 YFSETQ. Trimming took 2 bases from V and 5 from J; bases not matched to a gene: 11. The CDR3 has 17 residues.

This clone was counted a few times. CDR3 amino acids: CASSQDWGQVNTEAFF. DNA of the CDR3: TGCGCCAGCAGCCAAGATTGGGGGCAGGTCAACACTGAAGCTTTCTTT. This chain links TRBV4-1 with TRBJ1-1; maybe TRBD1 (6 bases). The germline gives CDR1 MGHRA, CDR2 YSYEKL. V lost 0 bases and J lost 2, with 13 bases in between. This CDR3 comprises 16 residues.

There are a few counts of this clone. This chain links TRBV18 with TRBJ1-2; 9 nucleotides match TRBD1. This CDR3 contains 15 residues. Trimming cost V 2 bases and J 5 bases; bases outside gene matches: 6. Germline V gene data show CDR1 as KGHSH and CDR2 as LQKENI. This CDR3 reads CASSPNGQGFYGYTF. The DNA for the CDR3 is TGTGCCAGCTCACCAAACGGACAGGGGTTTTATGGCTACACCTTC.

The chain combines TRBV11-2 with TRBJ2-1, with TRBD2 matching over 11 bases. The trim removed 8 bases at V and 10 bases at J, leaving 10 bases unmatched. Germline assignment: CDR1 SGHAT and CDR2 FQNNGV. The CDR3 extends over 14 amino acids. CDR3 protein: CASQLAGVGGEQFF. In DNA, the CDR3 is TGTGCCAGCCAACTAGCGGGGGTAGGAGGAGAGCAGTTCTTC.

The chain couples TRBV6-4 to TRBJ1-1; TRBD1 matches at 9 bases. From germline, CDR1 is MRHNA and CDR2 SNTAGT. The V segment lost 9 bases and the J segment 4 bases; nucleotides outside the gene matches: 15. This CDR3 comprises 16 residues. CDR3 sequence: CASRSGTGSFGTEAFF. CDR3 in DNA: TGTGCCAGTAGATCCGGGACAGGGAGTTTCGGCACTGAAGCTTTCTTT.

The chain employs TRBV6-1 and TRBJ2-7, with 12 bases that match TRBD2. After removal of 6 bases from V and 5 bases from J, the junction contained 8 bases not matched to a gene. CDR1 is MNHNS, CDR2 SASEGT, per germline. The CDR3 totals 15 residues. The CDR3 is CASRQETSGSHEQYF. The CDR3, as DNA: TGTGCCAGCAGACAGGAGACTAGCGGGAGCCACGAGCAGTACTTC.

The chain recombines TRBV7-9 with TRBJ2-6, with 10 bases aligning to TRBD2. This CDR3 contains 18 residues. V lost 4 bases, J lost 1 base, and 7 bases stayed unmatched. Germline V gene lookup returns CDR1 SEHNR and CDR2 FQNEAQ (reference sequence). The CDR3 coding sequence is TGTGCCAGCAGCTCCGGAGCGGGGGGGCCGTCTGGGGCCAACGTCCTGACTTTC. Translating it yields CASSSGAGGPSGANVLTF.

This chain links TRBV6-4 with TRBJ1-1, with TRBD1 as a possible D gene (5 bases). This CDR3 has 11 residues. Trimming stripped 6 bases from V and 9 bases from J, with 11 bases between. Germline V lookup: CDR1 MRHNA, CDR2 SNTAGT. CDR3 protein: CASSPREKAFF. The CDR3 nucleotides read TGTGCCAGCAGCCCCAGGGAAAAAGCTTTCTTT.

The chain has TRBV14 and TRBJ2-5; maybe TRBD1 (6 bases). Matching the DNA end better, TRBJ2-7 makes the J call doubtful. CDR1 is SGHDN and CDR2 is FVKESK in the germline V gene. CDR3 size: 14 residues. CDR3: CASRPRTVPSEQYF. CDR3 in DNA: TGTGCCAGCAGGCCCAGGACAGTACCTTCCGAGCAGTACTTC.

V is TRBV5-1 and J is TRBJ1-1; 9 nucleotides align to TRBD1. The CDR3 has 15 amino acids. Germline CDR1 and CDR2: SGHRS and YFSETQ. V gave up 3 bases and J gave up 1 base; unmatched junction bases: 4. CDR3 amino acids: CASSSQGQGNTEAFF. The CDR3 nucleotides read TGCGCCAGCAGCTCCCAGGGACAGGGGAACACTGAAGCTTTCTTT.

The chain joins TRBV6-5 to TRBJ2-7; 8 bases agree with TRBD2. The CDR3 runs to 15 residues. V shed 2 bases and J 3 bases; nucleotides not matched to a gene: 6. Germline loops: CDR1 MNHEY, CDR2 SVGAGI. The CDR3 nucleotides read TGTGCCAGCAGTTACAGCCTAGCGGGTCACTACGAGCAGTACTTC. This gives the protein CASSYSLAGHYEQYF.

This clone was found once. This chain uses TRBV21-1 with TRBJ2-1; the listed D gene, TRBD1, was not tested against the DNA. TRBV21-1 is a pseudogene locus. The CDR3 totals 17 residues. DNA for the CDR3: TGTGCCAGCAGCTCCTATCGTTTAGACAGGGCCCACAATGAGCAGTTCTTC. It specifies CASSSYRLDRAHNEQFF.

V and J are TRBV11-2 and TRBJ2-7, with D tentatively TRBD2 (5 bases). The ends were cut back, 5 bases at V and 2 bases at J, with 13 bases in the middle. Per germline, CDR1 SGHAT and CDR2 FQNNGV. The CDR3 contains 14 residues. Here the CDR3 DNA reads TGTGCCAGCAGCCGGCCGGGATCCGCCTACGAGCAGTACTTC. Amino acids: CASSRPGSAYEQYF.

The chain joins TRBV7-9 to TRBJ1-1; 9 positions match TRBD1. J lost 10 bases, V lost 1 base, and 7 bases had no gene match. Germline loops: CDR1 SEHNR, CDR2 FQNEAQ (reference sequence). CDR3 length equals 14 residues. This chain's CDR3 is CASSLDGTGFGAFF. Here the CDR3 DNA reads TGTGCCAGCAGCTTAGACGGGACAGGGTTTGGAGCTTTCTTT.

This chain uses TRBV5-1 with TRBJ2-7; weak D call: TRBD2 (6 bases). CDR1 is SGHRS, CDR2 YFSETQ, per germline. The CDR3 is 12 residues long. V was shortened by 3 bases and J by 4 bases, with 8 bases between the two germline ends. In nucleotides, the CDR3 is TGCGCCAGCAGCTCGGAGGGGTACGAGCAGTACTTC. Translated: CASSSEGYEQYF.

The V and J genes are TRBV9 and TRBJ1-1; D is perhaps TRBD1 (5 bases). V gave up 4 bases and J gave up 4 bases, with 11 bases separating them. This CDR3 has 13 amino acids. The germline gives CDR1 SGDLS, CDR2 YYNGEE. The CDR3 bases are TGTGCCAGCAGCTTCATGCAGGGCACTGAAGCTTTCTTT. This codes for CASSFMQGTEAFF.

The rearrangement uses TRBV6-4 and TRBJ2-6; the D is unclear. The CDR3 covers 14 residues. The V end lost 0 bases, the J end lost 4 bases, and 4 bases lay between the germline ends. Germline assignment: CDR1 MRHNA and CDR2 SNTAGT. The CDR3: CASSDSGGANVLTF. In DNA, the CDR3 is TGTGCCAGCAGTGACTCGGGCGGGGCCAACGTCCTGACTTTC.

This clone was detected a few times. The V call is TRBV4-1, the J call TRBJ1-4; tentatively, D is TRBD1 (5 bases). Trimming left V 4 bases short and J 8 bases short, with 26 bases between. The CDR3 covers 18 residues. Looked up from germline, CDR1 is MGHRA and CDR2 is YSYEKL. For the CDR3, the DNA is TGCGCCAGCAGCCTTGGATTGGGATGGGGGAGGCTCGGGGAAAAACTGTTTTTT. This translates into CASSLGLGWGRLGEKLFF.

CDR3 sequence (DNA): TGTGCCACCAGCGGGCCGGGACAGCATATATTCACAGATACGCAGTATTTT. Its protein is CATSGPGQHIFTDTQYF. J is TRBJ2-3 and V is TRBV15; 7 positions agree with TRBD1. V lost 5 bases and J lost 2; bases outside the gene matches: 13. The germline V gene has CDR1 LNHNV and CDR2 YYDKDF (reference sequence). The CDR3 extends over 17 amino acids.

Details on this clone: Relative to the germline gene, one junction end is altered; a read error may explain this. Other DNA sequences in the same sample also yield this CDR3. This sequence joins TRBV6-1 and TRBJ1-2; D is undetermined. The V gene's germline CDR1 is MNHNS and CDR2 SASEGT. The CDR3 contains 15 residues. The CDR3 spells CASRAGILSNYGYTF. CDR3 sequence (DNA): TGTGCCAGCAGAGCGGGAATCCTCTCTAACTATGGCTACACCTTT.

A single count supports this clone. In DNA, the CDR3 is TGTGCCACCAGCAGTGGCCGGGACACCTACGAGCAGTACTTC. Residues: CATSSGRDTYEQYF. The chain carries TRBV15 and TRBJ2-7, with D maybe TRBD1 (6 bases). V dropped 3 bases and J dropped 2 bases, with 11 bases sitting between them. CDR1 is LNHNV, CDR2 YYDKDF, per germline (reference sequence). CDR3 size: 14 residues. Based on the CDR3 plus reference TRBV15 and TRBJ2-7, the full variable domain is DAMVIQNPRYQVTQFGKPVTLSCSQTLNHNVMYWYQQKSSQAPKLLFHYYDKDFNNEADTPDNFQSRRPNTSFCFLDIRSPGLGDTAMYLCATSSGRDTYEQYFGPGTRLTVT.

The rearrangement joins TRBV19 to TRBJ1-2; 7 bases are shared with TRBD1. Germline V lookup: CDR1 LNHDA, CDR2 SQIVND (reference sequence). CDR3 length equals 13 residues. V shed 7 bases, J shed 8 bases, and the junction held 10 bases outside the gene matches. The DNA of the CDR3 is TGTGCCAGTAACTCTTGGGGGACAGTCGGCTACACCTTC. Translated, it gives CASNSWGTVGYTF.

The V call is TRBV1, the J call TRBJ2-1; TRBD2, the table's D call, was not compared with the DNA. TRBV1 is listed as a pseudogene. The CDR3 is made up of 19 amino acids. The CDR3 DNA reads as TGCACCAGCAGCCCGCCTCCGATGCGGGAGGGAAGATGGGCCAATGAGCAGTTCTTC. This codes for CTSSPPPMREGRWANEQFF.